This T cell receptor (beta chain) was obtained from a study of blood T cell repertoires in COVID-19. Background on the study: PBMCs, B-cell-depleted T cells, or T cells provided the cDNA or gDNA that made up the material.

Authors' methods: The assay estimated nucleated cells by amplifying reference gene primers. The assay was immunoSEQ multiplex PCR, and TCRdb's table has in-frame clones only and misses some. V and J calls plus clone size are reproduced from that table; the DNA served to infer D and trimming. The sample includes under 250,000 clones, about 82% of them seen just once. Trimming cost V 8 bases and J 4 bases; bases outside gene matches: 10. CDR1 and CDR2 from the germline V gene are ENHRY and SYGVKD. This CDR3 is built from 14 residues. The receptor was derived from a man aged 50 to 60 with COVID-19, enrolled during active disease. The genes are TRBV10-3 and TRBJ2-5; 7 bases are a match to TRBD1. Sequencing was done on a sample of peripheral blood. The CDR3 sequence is CAIGQTGSGETQYF. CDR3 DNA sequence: TGTGCCATCGGGCAGACAGGGTCGGGAGAGACCCAGTACTTC.